A single sample gave rise to the 18 T cell receptor beta chains below, sequenced in a study of control samples from healthy donors and cancer patients. Repertoires were generated with immunoSEQ multiplex PCR, while TCRdb's copy carries only in-frame clones and drops some. Of approximately 86,000 clones listed, more than 70% are singletons. Sequencing used blood. The receptors derive from a middle-aged woman in good health.

This clone is a singleton in its sample. The rearrangement joins TRBV23-1 to TRBJ2-2; no firm D call. TRBV23-1 is identified as an open reading frame with a role that is uncertain. V shed 0 bases and J shed 2 bases, with 7 bases lying between them. CDR3 size: 15 residues. CDR3 nucleotide sequence: TGCGCCAGCAGTCAATCTTACAGAAACACCGGGGAGCTGTTTTTT. Translation gives CASSQSYRNTGELFF.

The rearrangement links TRBV10-3 to TRBJ2-2, with no clear D. Germline CDR1 is ENHRY and CDR2 is SYGVKD. CDR3 size: 16 residues. With 2 bases removed from V and 5 bases from J, the gap between germline ends came to 15 bases. CDR3 protein: CAISERAGPSTGELFF. CDR3 nucleotide sequence: TGTGCCATCAGTGAGAGAGCTGGACCTTCGACCGGGGAGCTGTTTTTT.

V gene TRBV2 combines with J gene TRBJ2-2; D tentatively fits TRBD1 or TRBD2 (5 bases each). Germline-derived CDR1 and CDR2 are SNHLY and FYNNEI. There are 13 residues in the CDR3. V shed 7 bases and J shed 6 bases, with 12 bases lying between them. Here the CDR3 reads CASNRGTAGELFF. CDR3 DNA: TGTGCCAGCAACCGAGGGACGGCCGGGGAGCTGTTTTTT.

The chain joins TRBV24-1 to TRBJ2-3, with D uncertain. CDR3 length equals 13 residues. Germline V CDR1 and CDR2: KGHDR, SFDVKD. The ends were cut back, 4 bases at V and 0 bases at J, with 4 bases in the middle. CDR3 protein: CATSEISTDTQYF. The CDR3 region has the DNA TGTGCCACCAGTGAAATTAGCACAGATACGCAGTATTTT.

V usage is TRBV7-2 and J usage is TRBJ2-7, with D possibly being TRBD2 (5 bases). V was trimmed by 5 bases and J by 2 bases, leaving 16 bases between them. CDR3 length: 15 amino acids. Germline V lookup: CDR1 SGHTA, CDR2 FQGNSA. CDR3 nucleotides: TGTGCCAGCAGCGTCGAGGGCTCCTCTCCCTACGAGCAGTACTTC. Amino acids: CASSVEGSSPYEQYF.

In nucleotides, the CDR3 is TGCAGTGCTAGTATCAGACAGGGTGACACTGAAGCTTTCTTT. This sequence encodes CSASIRQGDTEAFF. The V call is TRBV20-1, the J call TRBJ1-1; 7 bases are a match to TRBD1. The CDR3 consists of 14 residues. Per the germline V gene, CDR1 is DFQATT and CDR2 is SNEGSKA (reference sequence). The ends lost 3 bases at V and 3 bases at J; junction bases unmatched: 7.

The chain has TRBV9 and TRBJ1-5; the D gene is possibly TRBD1 (6 bases). Germline V gives CDR1 SGDLS, CDR2 YYNGEE. This CDR3 contains 14 residues. V gave up 3 bases and J gave up 7 bases, with 14 bases separating them. CDR3 sequence (DNA): TGTGCCAGCAGCGAGGGAGGGGGAGAACAGCCCCAGCATTTT. Amino acids: CASSEGGGEQPQHF.

This clone was seen just once. The V and J genes are TRBV7-3 and TRBJ2-3; possibly TRBD2 for D (7 bases). The V gene lost 2 bases and the J gene lost 4 bases, with 22 bases spanning the gap. Germline V gene lookup returns CDR1 SGHTA and CDR2 FQGTGA. CDR3 length: 18 amino acids. As DNA, the CDR3 is TGTGCCAGCAGCTTAGCGGTTGGGGCGGGGGCCTCGGCAGATACGCAGTATTTT. Translated, it gives CASSLAVGAGASADTQYF.

This clone showed up just once. The genes are TRBV27 and TRBJ1-2; 7 positions agree with TRBD1. The CDR3 runs 12 residues. With 8 bases clipped from V and 7 bases from J, the junction kept 7 bases outside the gene matches. CDR1 and CDR2 (germline): MNHEY, SMNVEV (reference sequence). For the CDR3, the DNA is TGTGCCAGCTTTAGACAGGGCGGTGGCTACACCTTC. It yields the protein CASFRQGGGYTF.

CDR3 nucleotide sequence: TGCGCCAGCAGCCCTGGACAGGGTCACTATGGCTACACCTTC. Translated: CASSPGQGHYGYTF. The rearrangement uses TRBV5-1 and TRBJ1-2; 8 bases map to TRBD1. CDR1 is SGHRS, CDR2 YFSETQ, per germline. The V segment lost 4 bases and the J segment 3 bases; nucleotides outside the gene matches: 5. The CDR3 runs to 14 residues.

This clone came up once. The chain has TRBV2 and TRBJ2-7, with 11 bases identical to TRBD1. The germline gives CDR1 SNHLY, CDR2 FYNNEI. V trimming: 7 bases; J trimming: 3 bases; junction bases outside the gene matches: 8. This CDR3 contains 15 residues. CDR3 amino acids: CASTPSGQGGYEQYF. For the CDR3, the DNA is TGTGCCAGCACCCCATCGGGACAGGGGGGCTACGAGCAGTACTTC.

This chain links TRBV24-1 with TRBJ1-4; TRBD1 is a possible D gene (5 bases). The CDR3 has 14 residues. V dropped 6 bases and J dropped 4 bases, with 11 bases sitting between them. CDR1 and CDR2 (germline): KGHDR, SFDVKD. The CDR3 loop reads CATSPGPYNEKLFF. As DNA, the CDR3 is TGTGCCACCAGTCCGGGACCGTATAATGAAAAACTGTTTTTT.

The rearrangement joins TRBV4-1 to TRBJ1-4; perhaps TRBD1 as D (5 bases). Trimming cost V 0 bases and J 7 bases, with 12 bases left between them. This CDR3 is built from 15 residues. Germline values: CDR1 MGHRA, CDR2 YSYEKL. DNA of the CDR3: TGCGCCAGCAGCCAAGATGGGGGGGGTGGTGAAAAACTGTTTTTT. Translating gives CASSQDGGGGEKLFF.

This clone has more than one count but fewer than ten. The genes are TRBV18 and TRBJ1-4; 10 bases align to TRBD1. J was trimmed by 8 bases and V by 3 bases; bases with no gene match: 3. This CDR3 has 14 residues. Germline CDR1 KGHSH, CDR2 LQKENI. The CDR3 bases are TGTGCCAGCTCACCCGGGACAGGGGACGAAAAACTGTTTTTT. Its protein product is CASSPGTGDEKLFF.

This chain uses TRBV7-9 with TRBJ2-1; D possibly corresponds to TRBD2 (6 bases). Germline loops: CDR1 SEHNR, CDR2 FQNEAQ (reference sequence). V was pared by 6 bases and J by 5 bases, with 14 bases between. The CDR3 length is 14 residues. The CDR3 is CASSRTGVHNEQFF. The CDR3 nucleotides are TGTGCCAGCAGTCGCACGGGGGTTCACAATGAGCAGTTCTTC.

This chain joins TRBV7-8 and TRBJ2-7; possibly TRBD1 or TRBD2 for D (5 bases each). Looked up from germline, CDR1 is SGHVS and CDR2 is FQNEAQ. Trimming removed 5 bases at V and 6 bases at J, with 11 bases between. This CDR3 is 12 amino acids long. The CDR3 DNA follows: TGTGCCAGCAGCCTCAGGGACCGCGAGCAGTACTTC. Translation gives CASSLRDREQYF.

This clone was seen only a few times. The chain uses TRBV24-1 and TRBJ2-1; 11 bases match TRBD2. CDR3 length equals 15 residues. Germline V gene lookup returns CDR1 KGHDR and CDR2 SFDVKD. J gave up 6 bases and V 6 bases, and 6 bases lay outside the gene matches. CDR3 sequence reads: CATSLETSGTNEQFF. As DNA, the CDR3 is TGTGCCACCAGTCTAGAGACTAGCGGGACCAATGAGCAGTTCTTC.

The J gene is TRBJ2-7, the V gene TRBV11-3; 8 nucleotides match TRBD1. V shed 0 bases, J shed 2 bases, and the junction held 6 bases outside the gene matches. This CDR3 spans 16 amino acids. Germline-derived CDR1 and CDR2 are SGHNT and YENEEA. In DNA form, the CDR3 reads TGTGCCAGCAGCTTAGAAAAAACAGGGGGAACCTACGAGCAGTACTTC. This codes for CASSLEKTGGTYEQYF. Combining the CDR3 with reference TRBV11-3 and TRBJ2-7 gives the whole variable domain EAGVVQSPRYKIIEKKQPVAFWCNPISGHNTLYWYLQNLGQGPELLIRYENEEAVDDSQLPKDRFSAERLKGVDSTLKIQPAELGDSAVYLCASSLEKTGGTYEQYFGPGTRLTVT.